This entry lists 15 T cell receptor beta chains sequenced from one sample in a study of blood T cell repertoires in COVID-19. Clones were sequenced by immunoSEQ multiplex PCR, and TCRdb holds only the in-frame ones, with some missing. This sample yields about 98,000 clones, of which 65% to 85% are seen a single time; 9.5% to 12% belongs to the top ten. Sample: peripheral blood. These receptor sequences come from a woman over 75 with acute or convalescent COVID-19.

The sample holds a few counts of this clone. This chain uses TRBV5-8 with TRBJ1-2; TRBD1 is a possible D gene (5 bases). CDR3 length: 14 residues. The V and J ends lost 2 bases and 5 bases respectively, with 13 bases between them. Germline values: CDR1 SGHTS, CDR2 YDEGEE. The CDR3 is CASSLFQGEYGYTF. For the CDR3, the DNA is TGTGCCAGCAGCTTATTCCAGGGTGAATATGGCTACACCTTC.

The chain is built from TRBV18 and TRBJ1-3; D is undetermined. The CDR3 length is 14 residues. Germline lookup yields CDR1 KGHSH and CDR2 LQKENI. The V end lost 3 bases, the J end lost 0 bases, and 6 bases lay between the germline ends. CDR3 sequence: CASSPPGSGNTIYF. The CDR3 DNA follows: TGTGCCAGCTCACCCCCAGGCTCTGGAAACACCATATATTTT. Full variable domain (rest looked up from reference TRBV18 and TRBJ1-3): NAGVMQNPRHLVRRRGQEARLRCSPMKGHSHVYWYRQLPEEGLKFMVYLQKENIIDESGMPKERFSAEFPKEGPSILRIQQVVRGDSAAYFCASSPPGSGNTIYFGEGSWLTVV.

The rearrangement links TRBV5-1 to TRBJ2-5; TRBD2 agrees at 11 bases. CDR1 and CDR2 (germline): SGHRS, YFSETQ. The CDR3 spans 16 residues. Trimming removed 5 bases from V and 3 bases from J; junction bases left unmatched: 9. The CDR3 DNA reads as TGCGCCAGCAGGTGGAACCCGGGACTAGCGGAAGAGACCCAGTACTTC. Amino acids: CASRWNPGLAEETQYF.

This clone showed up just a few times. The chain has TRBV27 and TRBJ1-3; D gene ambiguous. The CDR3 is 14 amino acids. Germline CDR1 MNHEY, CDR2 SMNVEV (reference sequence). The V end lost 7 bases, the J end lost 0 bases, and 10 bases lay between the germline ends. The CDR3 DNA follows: TGTGCCAGCAAACGAACAAGCTCTGGAAACACCATATATTTT. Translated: CASKRTSSGNTIYF.

CDR3 residues: CASSQRTENGYTF. The CDR3 coding sequence is TGTGCCAGCAGCCAGCGGACGGAAAATGGCTACACCTTC. The rearrangement joins TRBV7-8 to TRBJ1-2; D unresolved. Trimming removed 5 bases at V and 6 bases at J, with 13 bases between. Looked up from germline, CDR1 is SGHVS and CDR2 is FQNEAQ. The CDR3 totals 13 residues.

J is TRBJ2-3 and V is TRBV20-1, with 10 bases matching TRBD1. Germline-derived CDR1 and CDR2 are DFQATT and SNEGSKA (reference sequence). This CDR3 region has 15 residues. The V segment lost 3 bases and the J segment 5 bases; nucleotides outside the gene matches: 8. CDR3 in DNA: TGCAGTGCTAGTCTGGGACAGGGGAGAGGAGATACGCAGTATTTT. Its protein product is CSASLGQGRGDTQYF.

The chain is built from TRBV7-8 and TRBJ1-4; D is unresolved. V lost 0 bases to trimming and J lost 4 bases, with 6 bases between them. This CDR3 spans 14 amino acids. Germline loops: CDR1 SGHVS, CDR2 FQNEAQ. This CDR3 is CASSLATYNEKLFF. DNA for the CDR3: TGTGCCAGCAGCTTAGCTACATATAATGAAAAACTGTTTTTT.

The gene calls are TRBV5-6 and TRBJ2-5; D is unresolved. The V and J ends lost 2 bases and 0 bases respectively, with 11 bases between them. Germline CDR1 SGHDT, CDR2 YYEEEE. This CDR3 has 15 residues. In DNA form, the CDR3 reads TGTGCCAGCAGCTTTGGGCTACTGTACCAAGAGACCCAGTACTTC. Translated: CASSFGLLYQETQYF. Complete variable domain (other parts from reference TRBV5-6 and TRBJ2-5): DAGVTQSPTHLIKTRGQQVTLRCSPKSGHDTVSWYQQALGQGPQFIFQYYEEEERQRGNFPDRFSGHQFPNYSSELNVNALLLGDSALYLCASSFGLLYQETQYFGPGTRLLVL.

The chain's CDR3 is CASSTEVGASYEQYF. The DNA of the CDR3 is TGTGCCAGCAGCACAGAGGTAGGGGCCTCCTACGAGCAGTACTTC. V and J are TRBV11-2 and TRBJ2-7; possible D gene TRBD1, 5 bases. The V gene lost 5 bases and the J gene lost 0 bases, with 14 bases spanning the gap. This CDR3 region has 15 residues. CDR1 is SGHAT and CDR2 is FQNNGV in the germline V gene.

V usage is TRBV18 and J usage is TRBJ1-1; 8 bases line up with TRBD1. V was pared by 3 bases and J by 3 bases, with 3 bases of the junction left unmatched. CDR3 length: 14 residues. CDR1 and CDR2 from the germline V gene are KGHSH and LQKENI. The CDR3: CASSPMTGDTEAFF. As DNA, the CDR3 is TGTGCCAGCTCACCGATGACAGGGGACACTGAAGCTTTCTTT.

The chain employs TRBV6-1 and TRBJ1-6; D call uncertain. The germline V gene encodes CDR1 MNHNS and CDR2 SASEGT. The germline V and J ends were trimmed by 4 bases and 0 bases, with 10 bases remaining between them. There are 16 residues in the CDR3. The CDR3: CASSGAVSSYNSPLHF. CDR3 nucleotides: TGTGCCAGCAGTGGGGCAGTTAGCTCCTATAATTCACCCCTCCACTTT.

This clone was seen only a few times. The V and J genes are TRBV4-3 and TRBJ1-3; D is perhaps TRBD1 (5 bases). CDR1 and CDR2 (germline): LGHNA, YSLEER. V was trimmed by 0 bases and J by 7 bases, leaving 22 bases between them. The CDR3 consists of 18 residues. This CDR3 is CASSQDLQGGRRRNTIYF. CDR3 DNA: TGCGCCAGCAGCCAAGACCTCCAGGGAGGGAGGAGAAGGAACACCATATATTTT.

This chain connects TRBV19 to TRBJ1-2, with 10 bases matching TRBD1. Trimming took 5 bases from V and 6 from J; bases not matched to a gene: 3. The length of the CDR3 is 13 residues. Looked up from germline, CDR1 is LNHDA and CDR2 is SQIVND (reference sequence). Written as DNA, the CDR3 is TGTGCCAGTAGTCAAGGGACAGGGGATGGCTACACCTTC. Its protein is CASSQGTGDGYTF.

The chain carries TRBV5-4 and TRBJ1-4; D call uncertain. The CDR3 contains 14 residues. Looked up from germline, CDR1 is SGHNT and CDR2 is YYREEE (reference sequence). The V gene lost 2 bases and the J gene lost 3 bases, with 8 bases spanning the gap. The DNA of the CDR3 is TGTGCCAGCAGCTTTGGCGGATCTAATGAAAAACTGTTTTTT. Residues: CASSFGGSNEKLFF.

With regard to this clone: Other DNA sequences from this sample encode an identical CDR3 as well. The CDR3 loop reads CASRRNTGELFF. Written as DNA, the CDR3 is TGTGCCAGCAGGCGGAACACCGGGGAGCTGTTTTTT. V usage is TRBV6-5 and J usage is TRBJ2-2; no clear D gene. Germline assignment: CDR1 MNHEY and CDR2 SVGAGI. The ends were cut back, 6 bases at V and 1 base at J, with 3 bases in the middle. The CDR3 runs 12 residues.